Given below is one T cell receptor beta chain in context. What it binds is unknown. This CDR3 comprises 12 residues. The germline V gene encodes CDR1 MNHEY and CDR2 SVGAGI. The record originates from a study of T cells expressing NK-cell markers. The overall study: In sorted CD3+CD56+NKG2C+, CD3+CD56+NKG2C- and CD3+CD56-NKG2C+ T cells, TCR beta repertoires were obtained. Sequenced donors, eight in total, included seven who were HCMV-seropositive and one who was seronegative.

TCRdb re-called the 5' RACE reads; one entry per CDR3 protein, DNA not given. The sample is made up of 200,000 to 300,000 distinct CDR3 sequences, and the top ten hold about 0.4% of it. Study results and limitations: NKG2C+ dominant clonotypes from over five donors made up about 1.0-7.5% of CD8+ T cells. Specificity for HCMV among expanded NKG2C+ T cell clones was not established.

The rearrangement uses TRBV6-5 and TRBJ1-2; TCRdb picks TRBD1, but there is no DNA to check that call. The sequence derives from a man between 18 and 29 years old in good health. The specimen was blood T cells: a sorted CD56 or NKG2C T cell subset, CD4+ or CD8+ T cells, or bulk PBMC T cells (not recorded which). The CDR3 sequence is CASGRGTGGYTF.